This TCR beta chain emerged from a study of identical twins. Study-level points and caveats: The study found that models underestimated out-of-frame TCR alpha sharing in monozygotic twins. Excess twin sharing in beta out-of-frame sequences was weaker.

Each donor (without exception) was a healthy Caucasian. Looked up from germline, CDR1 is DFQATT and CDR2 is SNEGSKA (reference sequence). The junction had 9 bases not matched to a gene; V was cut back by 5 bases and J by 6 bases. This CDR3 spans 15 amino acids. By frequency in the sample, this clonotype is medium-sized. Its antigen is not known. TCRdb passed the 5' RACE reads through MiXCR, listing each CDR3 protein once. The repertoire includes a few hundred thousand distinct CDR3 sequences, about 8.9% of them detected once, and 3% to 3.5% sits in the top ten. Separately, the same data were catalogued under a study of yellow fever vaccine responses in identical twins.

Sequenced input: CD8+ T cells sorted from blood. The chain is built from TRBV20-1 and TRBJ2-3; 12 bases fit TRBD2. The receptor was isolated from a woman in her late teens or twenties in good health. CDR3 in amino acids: CSAGLGLAGRDTQYF. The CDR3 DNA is TGCAGTGCTGGTCTCGGACTAGCGGGAAGGGATACGCAGTATTTT.